A single TCR beta chain is shown here with its context. Original data processing: By means of reference gene primer amplification, nucleated cell counts were estimated. Data came from immunoSEQ multiplex PCR; TCRdb stores just in-frame clones and leaves some out. The V and J calls and clone size come from that table; D and trimming were worked out from the DNA. The sample includes about 74,000 clones, roughly 76% seen only once; the top ten take roughly 15%. The data were obtained in a study of blood T cell repertoires in COVID-19. On the study more broadly: PBMCs, B-cell-depleted T cells, or T cells provided the cDNA or gDNA that made up the material.

The junction had 11 bases not matched to a gene; V was cut back by 11 bases and J by 5 bases. The CDR3 loop spans 13 amino acids. This sequence joins TRBV12-3 or TRBV12-4 and TRBJ1-2; 7 nucleotides align to TRBD1. Sequenced input: peripheral blood. The sequence derives from a man between 70 and 80 years old with active or convalescent COVID-19. The CDR3 is CAGRGGADYGYTF. Here the CDR3 DNA reads TGTGCCGGGCGAGGGGGCGCGGATTATGGCTACACCTTC.